The table lists the clone carrying this T cell receptor (beta chain) with a count of one. Its cognate antigen is unknown. These data belong to a study of OX40 agonist ivuxolimab in advanced cancers. Overall study context: A history of anti-PD-1, anti-PD-L1 or anti-CTLA-4 therapy was acceptable, and approximately 39% had some. Partial responses were achieved by three patients, one with hepatocellular carcinoma and two with cutaneous melanoma. Study-wide results and caveats: Doses of 0.1 to 3.0 mg/kg were accompanied by clonal expansion of CD4+ and CD8+ blood T cells by week 6. Antigens targeted by the expanded peripheral T cells were not determined.

TCRdb keeps only in-frame clones here, not all; method: immunoSEQ multiplex PCR. This table has around 53,000 clones, around four fifths appearing once. The V and J ends lost 0 bases and 0 bases respectively, with 13 bases between them. The CDR3 is made up of 17 amino acids. Germline loops: CDR1 SGHDN, CDR2 FVKESK. This sequence joins TRBV14 and TRBJ2-3; D is possibly TRBD1 or TRBD2 (6 bases each). The sequencing here drew on CD4+ or CD8+ T cells sorted from blood, taken in a trial of the OX40 agonist ivuxolimab. The receptor was derived from an adult with an advanced solid tumor such as melanoma, head and neck, liver or kidney cancer. The CDR3 loop is CASSQDYGGGSTDTQYF. The CDR3 DNA follows: TGTGCCAGCAGCCAAGATTATGGAGGGGGAAGCACAGATACGCAGTATTTT.